The present entry profiles one T cell receptor (beta chain) with its context. Unmatched junction bases numbered 4, after V lost 0 bases and J lost 4 bases. Germline CDR1 reads ENHRY; CDR2 reads SYGVKD. The CDR3 is 15 residues long. This record belongs to a study of blood T cell repertoires in COVID-19. Across the study: Samples came from the United States, Italy and Spain, spanning acute and convalescent COVID-19. Sample material is recorded as cDNA or gDNA derived from T cells, B-cell-depleted T cells, or PBMCs.

How the authors handled the data: Researchers report that nucleated cell counts were estimated from reference gene primer amplification. Some clones are missing from TCRdb's copy, which holds only in-frame ones; the method was immunoSEQ multiplex PCR. V and J calls plus clone size are reproduced from that table; the DNA served to infer D and trimming. The sample consists of approximately 110,000 clones, roughly 88% of them appearing once. The gene calls are TRBV10-3 and TRBJ2-7, with TRBD1 matching over 9 bases. The TCR comes from a human donor in a cohort sampled during active COVID-19. The sample comprised peripheral blood. The CDR3 sequence is CAISESGQGQYEQYF. CDR3 sequence (DNA): TGTGCCATCAGTGAGTCTGGACAGGGGCAATACGAGCAGTACTTC.